Each of the 27 T cell receptor beta chains below was sequenced from the same sample in a study of blood T cells in healthy people across ages. With a J-beta primer mix and a sample-barcoded 5' primer, a second PCR ran about 6 to 11 cycles. TCRdb called the 5' RACE reads again in MiXCR, with one record for every CDR3 protein. This table holds 1.2 million to 1.5 million distinct CDR3 sequences, roughly 64% found once. The sample comprised blood. Every receptor here comes from a young man in good health.

This chain uses TRBV20-1 with TRBJ2-1; 11 positions match TRBD2. The germline V gene has CDR1 DFQATT and CDR2 SNEGSKA (reference sequence). V trimming: 5 bases; J trimming: 6 bases; junction bases outside the gene matches: 9. The CDR3 spans 15 residues. CDR3 sequence (DNA): TGCAGTGCTCCTCGACTAGCGGGACGCCCCAATGAGCAGTTCTTC. Translating it yields CSAPRLAGRPNEQFF.

About this clonotype: With a much larger clone just one base away, this may be a read error. This chain joins TRBV29-1 and TRBJ1-2; possible D gene TRBD1, 6 bases. Per germline, CDR1 SQVTM and CDR2 ANQGSEA. The CDR3 runs 11 residues. Between the trimmed V and J ends, which lost 7 bases and 6 bases, there was a span of 12 bases. CDR3 sequence: CSGERGNGYTF. CDR3 coding DNA: TGCAGCGGTGAGAGGGGGAATGGCTACACCTTC.

The CDR3 DNA sequence: TGCGCCAGCAGCCAGACCGGTACTAACATTCAGTACTTC. Its protein is CASSQTGTNIQYF. V and J are TRBV4-1 and TRBJ2-4; D is ambiguous. With 3 bases removed from V and 7 bases from J, the gap between germline ends came to 10 bases. The germline gives CDR1 MGHRA, CDR2 YSYEKL. The CDR3 runs 13 residues.

This clonotype was counted a few times. The chain uses TRBV29-1 and TRBJ1-1; D is undetermined. The CDR3 spans 11 residues. Germline V CDR1 and CDR2: SQVTM, ANQGSEA. Trimming left V 2 bases short and J 5 bases short, with 6 bases between. CDR3 nucleotide sequence: TGCAGCGTTGAAACAAGGACTGAAGCTTTCTTT. Protein: CSVETRTEAFF. Full variable domain (remainder filled in from reference TRBV29-1 and TRBJ1-1): SAVISQKPSRDICQRGTSLTIQCQVDSQVTMMFWYRQQPGQSLTLIATANQGSEATYESGFVIDKFPISRPNLTFSTLTVSNMSPEDSSIYLCSVETRTEAFFGQGTRLTVV.

In its sample, this clonotype was seen a few times. This sequence joins TRBV29-1 and TRBJ2-7, with 11 positions matching TRBD2. The trim removed 7 bases at V and 5 bases at J, leaving 10 bases unmatched. The CDR3 consists of 14 residues. Germline V gene sequence: CDR1 SQVTM, CDR2 ANQGSEA. Written as DNA, the CDR3 is TGCAGCGCGGAGCTAGCGGGAGGTTCCGACGAGCAGTACTTC. It translates to CSAELAGGSDEQYF.

The chain carries TRBV20-1 and TRBJ1-1, with 7 bases matching TRBD1. The germline V gene encodes CDR1 DFQATT and CDR2 SNEGSKA (reference sequence). The V and J ends lost 6 bases and 4 bases, in that order; junction bases with no gene match: 5. This CDR3 has 12 amino acids. The CDR3 nucleotides read TGCAGTGCCCAACAGGGGAGCACTGAAGCTTTCTTT. Its protein is CSAQQGSTEAFF.

CDR3 loop: CASSQELDREVCGQFF. CDR3 nucleotide sequence: TGCGCCAGCAGCCAAGAACTGGACAGGGAGGTTTGTGGGCAGTTCTTC. The rearrangement uses TRBV4-3 and TRBJ2-1, with 8 nucleotides matching TRBD1. CDR3 size: 16 residues. From germline, CDR1 is LGHNA and CDR2 YSLEER. Trimming at V came to 0 bases and at J to 12 bases, leaving 13 bases not matched to a gene.

This clonotype was found a few times. J is TRBJ2-4 and V is TRBV7-2; 9 bases match TRBD1. CDR3 size: 14 residues. CDR1 is SGHTA and CDR2 is FQGNSA in the germline V gene. The ends lost 3 bases at V and 9 bases at J; junction bases unmatched: 6. The CDR3 DNA reads TGTGCCAGCAGCTTTAGGACAGGGGAGGTCATTCAGTACTTC. As protein: CASSFRTGEVIQYF. Drawing the rest from reference TRBV7-2 and TRBJ2-4, the complete variable domain is GAGVSQSPSNKVTEKGKDVELRCDPISGHTALYWYRQSLGQGLEFLIYFQGNSAPDKSGLPSDRFSAERTGGSVSTLTIQRTQQEDSAVYLCASSFRTGEVIQYFGAGTRLSVL.

This clonotype was observed a handful of times. The chain uses TRBV5-1 and TRBJ1-1; a weak D match, TRBD1 (5 bases). The germline V gene encodes CDR1 SGHRS and CDR2 YFSETQ. The ends were cut back, 1 base at V and 3 bases at J, with 10 bases in the middle. The CDR3 sequence is 14 residues long. As DNA, the CDR3 is TGCGCCAGCAGCTTGACAGGTCCCGACACTGAAGCTTTCTTT. Protein: CASSLTGPDTEAFF.

The genes are TRBV15 and TRBJ1-2; D perhaps matches TRBD1 (5 bases). Trimming cost V 0 bases and J 5 bases, with 10 bases left between them. Per the germline V gene, CDR1 is LNHNV and CDR2 is YYDKDF (reference sequence). This CDR3 is built from 14 residues. The CDR3 sequence: CATSRDRQLYGYTF. For the CDR3, the DNA is TGTGCCACCAGCAGAGATAGACAGCTATATGGCTACACCTTC.

This clonotype was counted only a few times. The V gene is TRBV4-2, the J gene TRBJ1-2; D gene ambiguous. The CDR3 totals 17 residues. V lost 0 bases, J lost 4 bases, and 18 bases lay in between. Per the germline V gene, CDR1 is LGHNA and CDR2 is YNFKEQ. The CDR3: CASSQDRFSGSPYGYTF. The CDR3 coding sequence is TGTGCCAGCAGCCAAGATCGATTTTCTGGGAGCCCCTATGGCTACACCTTC.

The chain combines TRBV5-1 with TRBJ2-2, with D tentatively TRBD1 or TRBD2 (6 bases each). Trimming took 4 bases from V and 5 from J, leaving 15 bases between them. Germline V gene lookup returns CDR1 SGHRS and CDR2 YFSETQ. The CDR3 consists of 15 residues. The CDR3 loop reads CASSLRRGATGELFF. The CDR3 DNA sequence: TGCGCCAGCAGCCTCAGGAGGGGGGCAACCGGGGAGCTGTTTTTT.

The rearrangement links TRBV12-3 or TRBV12-4 to TRBJ2-7; 11 nucleotides match TRBD2. This CDR3 is 14 amino acids long. The ends lost 7 bases at V and 2 bases at J; junction bases unmatched: 4. The CDR3: CASKQTSGAYEQYF. The CDR3 DNA sequence: TGTGCCAGCAAACAGACTAGCGGGGCCTACGAGCAGTACTTC.

J is TRBJ2-3 and V is TRBV20-1; D is undetermined. V lost 6 bases and J 2 bases, leaving 18 bases between the germline ends. The V gene's germline CDR1 is DFQATT and CDR2 SNEGSKA (reference sequence). The CDR3 contains 15 residues. CDR3 DNA sequence: TGCAGTGCCAGCCCCCTTACACTCCTCACAGATACGCAGTATTTT. The encoded protein is CSASPLTLLTDTQYF.

As for this clonotype: A junction end diverges from the germline sequence, so it may reflect a read error. The chain couples TRBV4-1 to TRBJ2-1, with D hard to call. Germline loops: CDR1 MGHRA, CDR2 YSYEKL. The CDR3 loop spans 13 amino acids. CDR3 nucleotides: TGCGCCAGCAGCCAAGCTCCCTACACTGAGCAGTTCTTC. Translating gives CASSQAPYTEQFF.

The chain joins TRBV27 to TRBJ2-4; 7 bases fit TRBD2. Losses at the gene ends were 3 bases for V and 8 bases for J; bases not matched to a gene: 13. Germline lookup yields CDR1 MNHEY and CDR2 SMNVEV (reference sequence). The CDR3 is 16 amino acids. The CDR3, as DNA: TGTGCCAGCAGTTTCGGAGCGGGGATTGGTAGGGACATTCAGTACTTC. Its protein product is CASSFGAGIGRDIQYF.

In this sample, this clonotype turned up a few times. The V and J genes are TRBV29-1 and TRBJ2-1; 9 bases are a match to TRBD1. This CDR3 is built from 14 residues. Germline CDR1 is SQVTM and CDR2 is ANQGSEA. With V trimmed by 1 base and J by 7 bases, 5 bases remained unmatched. The CDR3 loop reads CSVEGTGEGNEQFF. CDR3 nucleotides: TGCAGCGTTGAAGGGACAGGGGAGGGGAATGAGCAGTTCTTC.

CDR3 in DNA: TGTGCCAGCAGCCACGGACTAGCGGGAGTGGCGCGCGGGGAGACCCAGTACTTC. This sequence encodes CASSHGLAGVARGETQYF. The chain couples TRBV4-2 to TRBJ2-5; 13 nucleotides align to TRBD2. Losses at the gene ends were 3 bases for V and 5 bases for J; bases not matched to a gene: 12. In germline, CDR1 is LGHNA, CDR2 YNFKEQ. This CDR3 spans 18 amino acids.

This rearrangement joins TRBV20-1 to TRBJ2-7, with 7 bases matching TRBD2. The CDR3 is 14 residues long. The V and J ends lost 6 bases and 3 bases, in that order; junction bases with no gene match: 11. Germline V lookup: CDR1 DFQATT, CDR2 SNEGSKA (reference sequence). The CDR3 region has the DNA TGCAGTGCACACTCTGGCGGGAGAGGCTACGAGCAGTACTTC. Protein product: CSAHSGGRGYEQYF.

In this sample, this clonotype turned up a few times. This chain connects TRBV7-2 to TRBJ2-1; 8 bases agree with TRBD1. The V segment lost 0 bases and the J segment 1 base; nucleotides outside the gene matches: 8. Germline CDR1 SGHTA, CDR2 FQGNSA. The CDR3 totals 18 residues. CDR3 coding DNA: TGTGCCAGCAGCTTAGCCCCCCTTGGACAGGGTTCCTACAATGAGCAGTTCTTC. Amino acid sequence: CASSLAPLGQGSYNEQFF.

This clonotype was seen a handful of times. The CDR3 is CASSYSSPGTDTQYF. Written as DNA, the CDR3 is TGTGCCAGCAGTTACTCGAGCCCGGGCACAGATACGCAGTATTTT. This chain links TRBV6-2 or TRBV6-3 with TRBJ2-3; D is undetermined. V gave up 0 bases and J gave up 1 base, with 8 bases separating them. The CDR3 spans 15 residues. Per germline, CDR1 MNHEY and CDR2 SVGEGT.

The V call is TRBV4-1, the J call TRBJ1-1, with a possible D match to TRBD1 (6 bases). This CDR3 has 16 amino acids. Per the germline V gene, CDR1 is MGHRA and CDR2 is YSYEKL. V dropped 0 bases and J dropped 3 bases, with 14 bases sitting between them. CDR3 in amino acids: CASSQEWGTPHTEAFF. The CDR3 bases are TGCGCCAGCAGCCAAGAATGGGGGACACCACACACTGAAGCTTTCTTT.

The chain is built from TRBV6-6 and TRBJ2-5, with 8 bases matching TRBD1. The J segment lost 5 bases and the V segment lost 2 bases, leaving 4 bases of the junction unmatched. The CDR3 has 14 residues. Germline CDR1 and CDR2: MNHNY and SVGAGI (reference sequence). The CDR3 DNA follows: TGTGCCAGCAGTTACCGGGACAGGTTGGAGACCCAGTACTTC. It is translated as CASSYRDRLETQYF.

The J gene is TRBJ1-2, the V gene TRBV19; D might be TRBD1 (5 bases). The CDR3 has 14 amino acids. Trimming pared 3 bases from V and 2 bases from J, leaving 10 bases between. Germline V gene lookup returns CDR1 LNHDA and CDR2 SQIVND (reference sequence). The CDR3 DNA sequence: TGTGCCAGTAGTATGGAGGCAGGGAACTATGGCTACACCTTC. Its translation: CASSMEAGNYGYTF.

The sample holds a few counts of this clonotype. One end of the junction does not line up with germline, which may come from a read error. This rearrangement joins TRBV6-2 or TRBV6-3 to TRBJ2-3, with unresolved D. The length of the CDR3 is 12 residues. Per germline, CDR1 MNHEY and CDR2 SVGEGT. The DNA of the CDR3 is TGTGCCAGCAGTTCTAGGACGGATACGCGGTATTTT. Its translation is CASSSRTDTRYF.

The rearrangement uses TRBV2 and TRBJ2-1, with TRBD2 matching over 10 bases. The germline V gene has CDR1 SNHLY and CDR2 FYNNEI. The CDR3 runs to 17 residues. Germline trimming cut 6 bases from V and 0 bases from J; bases unmatched to any gene: 8. This chain's CDR3 is CASRARTSGYSYNEQFF. DNA of the CDR3: TGTGCCAGCAGAGCCCGGACTAGCGGTTACTCCTACAATGAGCAGTTCTTC.

V and J are TRBV18 and TRBJ2-7, with D possibly matching TRBD2 (5 bases). V was pared by 3 bases and J by 1 base, with 16 bases between. Per germline, CDR1 KGHSH and CDR2 LQKENI. There are 16 residues in the CDR3. In DNA, the CDR3 is TGTGCCAGCTCACCTTCGTTAGACGGGAATTCCTACGAGCAGTACTTC. Protein: CASSPSLDGNSYEQYF.